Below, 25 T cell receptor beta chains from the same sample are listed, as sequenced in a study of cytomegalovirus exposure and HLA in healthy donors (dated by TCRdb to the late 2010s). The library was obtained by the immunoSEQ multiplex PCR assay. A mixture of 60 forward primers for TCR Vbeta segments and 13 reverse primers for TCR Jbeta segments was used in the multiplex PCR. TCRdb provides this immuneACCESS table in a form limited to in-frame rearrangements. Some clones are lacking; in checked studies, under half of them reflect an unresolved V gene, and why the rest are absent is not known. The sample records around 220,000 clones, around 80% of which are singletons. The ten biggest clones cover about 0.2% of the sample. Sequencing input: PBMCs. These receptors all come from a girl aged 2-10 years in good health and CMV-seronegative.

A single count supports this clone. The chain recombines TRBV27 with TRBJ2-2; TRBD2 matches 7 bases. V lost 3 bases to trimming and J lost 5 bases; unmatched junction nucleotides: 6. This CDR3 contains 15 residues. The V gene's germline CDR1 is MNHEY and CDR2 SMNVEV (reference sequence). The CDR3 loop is CASSFFGGSTGELFF. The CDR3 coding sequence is TGTGCCAGCAGTTTTTTCGGCGGGAGTACCGGGGAGCTGTTTTTT.

The CDR3: CASSYLVQETQYF. The CDR3 nucleotides are TGTGCCAGCTCCTATTTGGTCCAAGAGACCCAGTACTTC. The chain links TRBV18 to TRBJ2-5; the D is unclear. CDR1 KGHSH and CDR2 LQKENI come from the germline V gene. The CDR3 has 13 amino acids. V was trimmed by 6 bases and J by 1 base, leaving 9 bases between them.

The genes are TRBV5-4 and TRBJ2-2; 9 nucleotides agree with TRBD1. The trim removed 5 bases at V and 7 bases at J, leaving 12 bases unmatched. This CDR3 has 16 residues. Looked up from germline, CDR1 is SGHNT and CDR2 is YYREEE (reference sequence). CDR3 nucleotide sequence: TGTGCCAGCAGTTATGAGTCGGGACAGGGTAACGGGGAGCTGTTTTTT. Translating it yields CASSYESGQGNGELFF.

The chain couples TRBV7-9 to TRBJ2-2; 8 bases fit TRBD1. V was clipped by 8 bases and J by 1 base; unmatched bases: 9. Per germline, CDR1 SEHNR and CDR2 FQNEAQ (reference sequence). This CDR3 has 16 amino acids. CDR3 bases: TGTGCCAGCTTTACCACCGGGACAGGGAACACCGGGGAGCTGTTTTTT. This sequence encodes CASFTTGTGNTGELFF.

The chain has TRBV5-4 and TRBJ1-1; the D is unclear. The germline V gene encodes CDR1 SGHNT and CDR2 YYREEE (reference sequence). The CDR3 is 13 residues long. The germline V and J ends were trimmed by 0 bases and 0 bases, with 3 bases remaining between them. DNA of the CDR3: TGTGCCAGCAGCTTGGCAGTGAACACTGAAGCTTTCTTT. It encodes CASSLAVNTEAFF.

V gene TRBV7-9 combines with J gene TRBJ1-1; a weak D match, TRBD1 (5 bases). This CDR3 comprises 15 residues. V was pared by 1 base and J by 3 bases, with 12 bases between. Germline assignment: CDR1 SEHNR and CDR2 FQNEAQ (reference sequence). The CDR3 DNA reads TGTGCCAGCAGCTTAGAGTTTCCAGGGTACACTGAAGCTTTCTTT. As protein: CASSLEFPGYTEAFF.

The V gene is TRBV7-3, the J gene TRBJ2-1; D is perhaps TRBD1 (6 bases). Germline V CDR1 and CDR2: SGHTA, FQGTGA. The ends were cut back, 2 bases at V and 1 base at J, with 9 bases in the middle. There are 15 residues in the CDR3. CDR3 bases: TGTGCCAGCAGCTTAGACAGGTGGTCCTACAATGAGCAGTTCTTC. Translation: CASSLDRWSYNEQFF.

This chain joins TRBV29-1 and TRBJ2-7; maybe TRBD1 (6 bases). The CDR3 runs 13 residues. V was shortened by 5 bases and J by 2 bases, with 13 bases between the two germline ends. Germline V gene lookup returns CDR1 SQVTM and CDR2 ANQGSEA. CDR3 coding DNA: TGCAGCGTTCGAAGTACAGGGACCTACGAGCAGTACTTC. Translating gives CSVRSTGTYEQYF.

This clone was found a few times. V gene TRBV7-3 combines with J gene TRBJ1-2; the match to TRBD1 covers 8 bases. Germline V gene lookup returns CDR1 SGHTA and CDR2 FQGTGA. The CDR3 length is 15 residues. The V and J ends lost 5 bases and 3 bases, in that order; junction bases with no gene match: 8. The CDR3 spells CASSPSSGGDYGYTF. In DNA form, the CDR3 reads TGTGCCAGCAGCCCCTCATCAGGGGGCGACTATGGCTACACCTTC. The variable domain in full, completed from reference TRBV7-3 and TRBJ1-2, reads GAGVSQTPSNKVTEKGKYVELRCDPISGHTALYWYRQSLGQGPEFLIYFQGTGAADDSGLPNDRFFAVRPEGSVSTLKIQRTERGDSAVYLCASSPSSGGDYGYTFGSGTRLTVV.

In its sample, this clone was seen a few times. DNA for the CDR3: TGTGCCAGCAGCGTGTGGGGCCGCACAGATACGCAGTATTTT. Its protein is CASSVWGRTDTQYF. The rearrangement links TRBV5-6 to TRBJ2-3, with a weak D call TRBD1 (5 bases). The CDR3 is 14 residues long. V lost 4 bases and J lost 1, with 10 bases in between. In germline, CDR1 is SGHDT, CDR2 YYEEEE. Full variable domain (remainder filled in from reference TRBV5-6 and TRBJ2-3): DAGVTQSPTHLIKTRGQQVTLRCSPKSGHDTVSWYQQALGQGPQFIFQYYEEEERQRGNFPDRFSGHQFPNYSSELNVNALLLGDSALYLCASSVWGRTDTQYFGPGTRLTVL.

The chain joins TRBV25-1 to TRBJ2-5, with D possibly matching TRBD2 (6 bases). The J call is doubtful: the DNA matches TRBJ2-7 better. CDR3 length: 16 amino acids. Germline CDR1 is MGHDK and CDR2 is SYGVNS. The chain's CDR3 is CASSGTEGTSSYEQYF. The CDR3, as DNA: TGTGCCAGCAGTGGGACGGAGGGGACCTCTTCCTACGAGCAGTACTTC.

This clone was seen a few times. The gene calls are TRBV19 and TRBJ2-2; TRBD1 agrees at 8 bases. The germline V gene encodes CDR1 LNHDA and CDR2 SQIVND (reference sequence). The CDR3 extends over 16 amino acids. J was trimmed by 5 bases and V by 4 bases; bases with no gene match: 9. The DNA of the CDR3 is TGTGCCAGTAGTAAATACAGGGGGGTTACGACCGGGGAGCTGTTTTTT. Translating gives CASSKYRGVTTGELFF.

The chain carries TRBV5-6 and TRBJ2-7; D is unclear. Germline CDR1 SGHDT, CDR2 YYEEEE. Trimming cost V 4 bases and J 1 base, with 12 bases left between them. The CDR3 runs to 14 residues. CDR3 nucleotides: TGTGCCAGCAGCCCCCCTTGGAGTTCCTACGAGCAGTACTTC. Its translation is CASSPPWSSYEQYF.

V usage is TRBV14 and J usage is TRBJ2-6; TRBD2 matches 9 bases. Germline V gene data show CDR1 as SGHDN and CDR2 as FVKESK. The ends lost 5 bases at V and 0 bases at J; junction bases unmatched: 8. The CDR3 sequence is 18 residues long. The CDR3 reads CASSGFSGGRSGANVLTF. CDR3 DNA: TGTGCCAGCAGCGGATTTAGCGGGGGCCGCTCTGGGGCCAACGTCCTGACTTTC.

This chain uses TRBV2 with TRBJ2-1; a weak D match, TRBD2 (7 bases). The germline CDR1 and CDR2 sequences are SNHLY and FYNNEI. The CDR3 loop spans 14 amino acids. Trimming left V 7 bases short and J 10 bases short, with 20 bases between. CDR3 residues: CASTLGAGAREQFF. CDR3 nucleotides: TGTGCCAGCACCCTGGGGGCGGGGGCAAGGGAGCAGTTCTTC.

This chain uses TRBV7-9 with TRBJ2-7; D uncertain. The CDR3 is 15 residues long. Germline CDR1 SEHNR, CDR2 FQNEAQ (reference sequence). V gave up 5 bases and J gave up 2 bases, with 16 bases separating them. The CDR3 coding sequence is TGTGCCAGCAGCGTGCTGACTCTTCACCCCTACGAGCAGTACTTC. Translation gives CASSVLTLHPYEQYF.

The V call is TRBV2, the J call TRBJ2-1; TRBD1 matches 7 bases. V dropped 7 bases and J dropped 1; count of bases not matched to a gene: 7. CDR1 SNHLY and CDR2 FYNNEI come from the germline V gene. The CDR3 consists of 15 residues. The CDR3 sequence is CASKEEQGSYNEQFF. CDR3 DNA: TGTGCCAGCAAAGAGGAACAGGGGTCCTACAATGAGCAGTTCTTC.

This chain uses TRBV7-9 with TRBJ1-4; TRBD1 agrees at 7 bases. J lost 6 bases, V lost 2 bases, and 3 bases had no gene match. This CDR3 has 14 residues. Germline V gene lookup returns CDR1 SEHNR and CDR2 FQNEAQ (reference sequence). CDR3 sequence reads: CASSLSRGDEKLFF. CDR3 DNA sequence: TGTGCCAGCAGCTTAAGCAGGGGGGATGAAAAACTGTTTTTT.

As DNA, the CDR3 is TGCGCCAGCAGCTTGGAGCACGCACGCGAGCAGTACTTC. It is translated as CASSLEHAREQYF. This chain uses TRBV5-1 with TRBJ2-7, with no clear D. V dropped 0 bases and J dropped 6 bases, with 10 bases sitting between them. The CDR3 sequence is 13 residues long. Germline values: CDR1 SGHRS, CDR2 YFSETQ. Full variable domain (rest looked up from reference TRBV5-1 and TRBJ2-7): KAGVTQTPRYLIKTRGQQVTLSCSPISGHRSVSWYQQTPGQGLQFLFEYFSETQRNKGNFPGRFSGRQFSNSRSEMNVSTLELGDSALYLCASSLEHAREQYFGPGTRLTVT.

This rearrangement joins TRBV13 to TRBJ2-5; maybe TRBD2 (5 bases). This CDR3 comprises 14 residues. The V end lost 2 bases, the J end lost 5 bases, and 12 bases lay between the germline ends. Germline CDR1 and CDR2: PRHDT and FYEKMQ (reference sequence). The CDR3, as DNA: TGTGCCAGCAGCTTACTAGGAGGCAGGGAGACCCAGTACTTC. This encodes CASSLLGGRETQYF.

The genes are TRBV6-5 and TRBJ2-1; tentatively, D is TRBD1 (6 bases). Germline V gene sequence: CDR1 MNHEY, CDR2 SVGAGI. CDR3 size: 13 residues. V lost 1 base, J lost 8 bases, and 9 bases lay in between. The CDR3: CASSYWQGHEQFF. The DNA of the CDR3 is TGTGCCAGCAGTTACTGGCAGGGGCATGAGCAGTTCTTC.

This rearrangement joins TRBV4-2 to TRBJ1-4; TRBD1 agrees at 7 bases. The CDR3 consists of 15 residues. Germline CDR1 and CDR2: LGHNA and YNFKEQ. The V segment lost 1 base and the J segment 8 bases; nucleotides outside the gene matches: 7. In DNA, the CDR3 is TGTGCCAGCAGCCAAGGGGGACAGAGCGAAGAAAAACTGTTTTTT. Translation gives CASSQGGQSEEKLFF.

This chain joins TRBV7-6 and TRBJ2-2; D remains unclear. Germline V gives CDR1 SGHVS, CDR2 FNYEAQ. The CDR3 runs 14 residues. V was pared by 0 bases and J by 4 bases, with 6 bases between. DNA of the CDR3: TGTGCCAGCAGCTTAGCGCAGTCCACCGGGGAGCTGTTTTTT. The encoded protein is CASSLAQSTGELFF.

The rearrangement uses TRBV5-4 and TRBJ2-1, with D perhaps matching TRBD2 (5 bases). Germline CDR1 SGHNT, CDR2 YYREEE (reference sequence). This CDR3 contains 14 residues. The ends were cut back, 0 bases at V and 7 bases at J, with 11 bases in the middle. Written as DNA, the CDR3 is TGTGCCAGCAGCTTGGCCGTTCCGGGGAATGAGCAGTTCTTC. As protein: CASSLAVPGNEQFF. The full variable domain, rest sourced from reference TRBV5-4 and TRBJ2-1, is ETGVTQSPTHLIKTRGQQVTLRCSSQSGHNTVSWYQQALGQGPQFIFQYYREEENGRGNFPPRFSGLQFPNYSSELNVNALELDDSALYLCASSLAVPGNEQFFGPGTRLTVL.

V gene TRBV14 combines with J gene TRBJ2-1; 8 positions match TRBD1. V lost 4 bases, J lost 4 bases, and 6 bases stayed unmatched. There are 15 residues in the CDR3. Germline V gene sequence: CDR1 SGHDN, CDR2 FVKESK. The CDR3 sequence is CASSPGGLMYNEQFF. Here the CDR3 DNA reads TGTGCCAGCAGCCCAGGGGGCTTGATGTACAATGAGCAGTTCTTC.